This T cell receptor beta chain was sequenced during a study of tumor and adjacent non-tumor tissue in lung cancer. Looking at the study overall: Patients were aged roughly 30 to 76, roughly nine men and roughly 5 women, stage I to III. Study-wide points: Tumor tissue had significantly higher TCR diversity than normal lung.

This sample's RNA came from whole unsorted tissue. Distant lung tissue was collected more than 3 cm away from the tumor edge. This clonotype was counted ten times or more. As yet, its antigen is unknown. A modified ARM-PCR protocol with three rounds of nested PCR amplified TCRbeta. TCRdb reprocessed the multiplex PCR reads via MiXCR and lists one record per CDR3 protein. The data show 100,000 or so distinct CDR3 sequences, 65% seen once. The germline V gene has CDR1 SQVTM and CDR2 ANQGSEA. The CDR3 consists of 13 residues. V lost 7 bases to trimming and J lost 5 bases; unmatched junction nucleotides: 6.

The chain is built from TRBV29-1 and TRBJ2-7; TRBD1 matches 12 bases. The specimen sequenced was distant non-tumor lung tissue. The receptor comes from a man under 40 with non-small cell lung cancer. This chain's CDR3 is CSAPGQGANEQYF. The CDR3 region has the DNA TGCAGCGCCCCGGGACAGGGGGCCAACGAGCAGTACTTC.